This T cell receptor beta chain was recorded in a study of blood T cell repertoires in COVID-19 (dated by TCRdb to about 2020). Describing the broader study: Samples covering the acute and convalescent phases of COVID-19 were provided by collaborators in the United States, Italy and Spain. Deeply sampled blood TCRbeta repertoires from subjects exposed to, actively infected with, or recovered from COVID-19 were included in the dataset. Samples came from the ongoing ImmuneRACE study (first 160 participants) plus 1,254 subjects from 6 global collaborators. Where available, HLA class I and class II types were taken from metadata supplied by the sample provider and were not determined by assay-based typing. The sample metadata nearly always contained a de-identified subject ID, COVID-19 status, age in years and sex. The repertoires were released in a freely available public database intended as a resource for research on the immune response to SARS-CoV-2. The material from the prospective study consisted of cDNA or gDNA derived from T cells, B-cell-depleted T cells, or PBMCs. Results and caveats for the whole study, not just this receptor: How much clinical and demographic metadata was included differed by source and by participant, and the metadata was provided uncurated.

In the case of this clone: The antigen this receptor binds is unknown. Per-nucleotide qualities are absent, and no much larger clonotype sits a single base away.

The germline V gene yields SGDLS for CDR1 and YYNGEE for CDR2. V and J are truncated by 3 bases and 0 bases respectively, leaving an intervening sequence of 13 bases. The CDR3 starts with the cysteine, ends with the phenylalanine, and has 17 residues. Left in the record is the CDR3 DNA by itself, 51 bases read in frame from the first base. A second Seattle source provided samples from volunteer blood donors who had recovered from COVID-19. Collaborating institutions collected whole blood in K2EDTA tubes following their own protocols. For TCRbeta analysis, collaborators shipped samples as frozen whole blood, isolated PBMCs, or DNA extracted from either of those sample types. TCRbeta CDR3 regions were amplified from genomic DNA by means of the immunoSEQ Assay, a bias-controlled multiplex PCR. The paper's processing steps were these. Within the assay, amplification of reference gene primers was used to estimate how many nucleated cells each sample contained. To quantify the absolute abundance of each unique TCRbeta CDR3 rearrangement, sequence reads were collapsed and filtered. For each sample, productive Simpson clonality was calculated by taking the square root of Simpson's diversity index across productive rearrangements. TCRdb's version of the immuneACCESS table is confined to in-frame rearrangements and falls short of the full clone set. An unresolved V gene accounts for under half of the shortfall where checked; the remainder is of unknown origin. For V, J and clone size, that table is used; D and trimming come from the DNA. The sample table lists about 340,000 clones, around 91% of them with a count of one. The ten largest clonotypes hold less than 3.5% of the sample.

The chain couples TRBV9 to TRBJ2-6, with no confident D gene call. The TCR originated in a woman aged 18 to 35 who had recovered from COVID-19. Sequences were obtained from peripheral blood. The DNA reads as follows: TGTGCCAGCAGCGCGAACTTCCGCGTCTCTGGGGCCAACGTCCTGACTTTC. Translated, it reads CASSANFRVSGANVLTF.